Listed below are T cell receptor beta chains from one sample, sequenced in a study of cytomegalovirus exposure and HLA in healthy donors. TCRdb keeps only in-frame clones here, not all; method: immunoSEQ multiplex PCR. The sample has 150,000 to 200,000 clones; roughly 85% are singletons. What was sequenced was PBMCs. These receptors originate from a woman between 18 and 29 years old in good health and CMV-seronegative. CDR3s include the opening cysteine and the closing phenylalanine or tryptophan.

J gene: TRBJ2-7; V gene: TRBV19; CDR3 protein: CASSIPRYYEQYF
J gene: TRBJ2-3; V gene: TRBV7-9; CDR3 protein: CASSYGLAGGWADTQYF
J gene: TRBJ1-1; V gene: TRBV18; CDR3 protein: CASSPQKGAANTEAFF
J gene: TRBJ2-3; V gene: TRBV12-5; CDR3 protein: CASVAVPDTQYF
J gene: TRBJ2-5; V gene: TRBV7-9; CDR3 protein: CASSFGGVETQYF
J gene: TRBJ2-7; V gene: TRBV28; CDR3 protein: CASSIFRDTLFGYEQYF
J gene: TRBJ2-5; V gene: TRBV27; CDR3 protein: CASSSWDSEQETQYF
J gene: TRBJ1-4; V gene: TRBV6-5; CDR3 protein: CASSYYGGNNEKLFF
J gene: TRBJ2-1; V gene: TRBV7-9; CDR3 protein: CASSAGLPRDNEQFF
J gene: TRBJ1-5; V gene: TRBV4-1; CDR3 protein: CASSLLQGADNQPQHF
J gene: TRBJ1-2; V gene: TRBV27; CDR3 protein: CASSFYPDSSYGYTF
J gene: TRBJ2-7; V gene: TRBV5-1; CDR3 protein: CASSPSSGSYEQYF
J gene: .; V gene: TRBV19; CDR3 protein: CATSQGWTYEQYF
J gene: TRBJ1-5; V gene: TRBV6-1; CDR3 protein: CASSENFSSNQPQHF
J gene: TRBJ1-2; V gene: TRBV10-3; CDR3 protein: CAISEKDVGPNYGYTF
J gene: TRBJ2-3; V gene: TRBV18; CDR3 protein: CASFQTSGEVGTQYF
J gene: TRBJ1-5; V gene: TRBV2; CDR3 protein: CASDRSNSNQPQHF
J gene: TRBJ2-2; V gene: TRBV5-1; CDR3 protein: CASSTGLRDIGELFF
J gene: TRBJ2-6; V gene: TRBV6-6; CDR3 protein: CAIEVPGANVLTF
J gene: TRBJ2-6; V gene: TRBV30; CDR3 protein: CAWSSGSGANVLTF
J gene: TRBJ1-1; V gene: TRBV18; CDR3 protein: CASSPRLLQRLTEAFF
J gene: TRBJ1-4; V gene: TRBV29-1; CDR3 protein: CSVAGEGEKLFF
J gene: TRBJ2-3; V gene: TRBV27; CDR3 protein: CASSSFASSPDTQYF
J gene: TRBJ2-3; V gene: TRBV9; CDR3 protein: CVSSVGAGGPTDTQYF
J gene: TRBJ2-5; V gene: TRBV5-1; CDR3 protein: CASSSTGEQETQYF
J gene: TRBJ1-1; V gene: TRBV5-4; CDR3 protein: CASSLDPGAEAFF
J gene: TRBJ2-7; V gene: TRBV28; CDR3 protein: CAARENSYEQYF
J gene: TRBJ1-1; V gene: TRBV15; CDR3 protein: CATSRGGGVAMNTEAFF
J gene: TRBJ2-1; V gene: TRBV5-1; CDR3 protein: CASSLGPWVSGSNEQFF